The clone carrying this T cell receptor beta chain is a singleton in its sample. This sample was included in a study of blood T cell repertoires in COVID-19. In the study overall: Acute and convalescent COVID-19 specimens originated in the United States, Italy and Spain.

V was shortened by 4 bases and J by 3 bases, with 16 bases between the two germline ends. Germline CDR1 and CDR2: MGHRA and YSYEKL. The CDR3 spans 16 residues. Original analysis: Reference gene primer amplification yielded estimated nucleated cell counts. Measured with immunoSEQ multiplex PCR; TCRdb has only the in-frame clones, and not every one. V, J and clone size are those of that table, while D and trimming were read from the DNA. The data contain roughly 290,000 clones, roughly 85% of them singletons. The origin of this receptor is a woman in her thirties or forties who had recovered from COVID-19. The source material was PBMCs or T cells enriched from blood (not recorded which). V usage is TRBV4-1 and J usage is TRBJ1-5; D not certain. The CDR3 loop reads CASSLLFPSVNQPQHF. The DNA for the CDR3 is TGCGCCAGCAGCCTGCTTTTCCCTTCGGTCAATCAGCCCCAGCATTTT.